This is a list of T cell receptor beta chains from one sample in a study of T cells in Graves' hyperthyroidism and ophthalmopathy. Via MiXCR, TCRdb re-called the multiplex PCR reads, giving one row per CDR3 protein. This table holds around 380,000 distinct CDR3 sequences, about 13% found once. The material sequenced was blood. All receptors derive from a man aged 30-40 years with Graves' hyperthyroidism that later progressed to Graves' ophthalmopathy. CDR3s include the opening cysteine and the closing phenylalanine or tryptophan. Fields, in order: J gene, D gene, clone size, V gene, CDR3 protein, CDR3 DNA. The D gene is left open where the match is weak. For some rows the clone size is stated as once, few or many, or as a class when expanded; others skip it.

j_gene: TRBJ1-2; d_gene: -; abundance: few; v_gene: TRBV4-1; CDR3aa: CASSQAGDPYGYTF; CDR3nt: TGCGCCAGCAGCCAAGCCGGGGACCCCTATGGCTACACCTTC
j_gene: TRBJ2-2; d_gene: -; abundance: many; v_gene: TRBV28; CDR3aa: CASSFSGELFF; CDR3nt: TGTGCCAGCAGTTTTTCGGGGGAGCTGTTTTTT
j_gene: TRBJ2-3; d_gene: TRBD2; abundance: few; v_gene: TRBV9; CDR3aa: CASSVLAGGSHTQYF; CDR3nt: TGTGCCAGCAGCGTATTAGCGGGGGGCTCTCATACGCAGTATTTT
j_gene: TRBJ2-7; d_gene: TRBD1; abundance: -; v_gene: TRBV29-1; CDR3aa: CSVGTGVGHEQYF; CDR3nt: TGCAGCGTAGGGACAGGGGTAGGTCACGAGCAGTACTTC
j_gene: TRBJ2-3; d_gene: -; abundance: many; v_gene: TRBV7-9; CDR3aa: CASSLGQLRTDTQYF; CDR3nt: TGTGCCAGCAGCTTAGGACAGCTACGCACGGATACGCAGTATTTT
j_gene: TRBJ1-1; d_gene: -; abundance: -; v_gene: TRBV6-6; CDR3aa: CASSYSKAGEAFF; CDR3nt: TGTGCCAGCAGTTACTCTAAGGCAGGCGAAGCTTTCTTT
j_gene: TRBJ2-5; d_gene: -; abundance: -; v_gene: TRBV5-8; CDR3aa: CASSLRQPETQYF; CDR3nt: TGTGCCAGCAGCTTGAGGCAGCCAGAGACCCAGTACTTC
j_gene: TRBJ2-4; d_gene: -; abundance: -; v_gene: TRBV4-1; CDR3aa: CASSQEASTTLAKNIQYF; CDR3nt: TGCGCCAGCAGCCAAGAGGCTAGTACGACCTTAGCCAAAAACATTCAGTACTTC
j_gene: TRBJ2-3; d_gene: -; abundance: many; v_gene: TRBV7-9; CDR3aa: CASSSMGGAHHTDTQYF; CDR3nt: TGTGCCAGCAGCTCTATGGGGGGGGCCCACCACACAGATACGCAGTATTTT
j_gene: TRBJ1-5; d_gene: -; abundance: -; v_gene: TRBV7-9; CDR3aa: CASSSAYSNQPQHF; CDR3nt: TGTGCCAGCAGTTCAGCTTATAGCAATCAGCCCCAGCATTTT
j_gene: TRBJ2-7; d_gene: -; abundance: many; v_gene: TRBV5-5; CDR3aa: CASSLGTLSYEQYF; CDR3nt: TGTGCCAGCAGCTTGGGGACACTCTCCTACGAGCAGTACTTC
j_gene: TRBJ2-1; d_gene: -; abundance: -; v_gene: TRBV5-1; CDR3aa: CASSLSGGPGGPSYNEQFF; CDR3nt: TGCGCCAGCAGCTTGTCCGGGGGTCCGGGGGGCCCCTCCTACAATGAGCAGTTCTTC
j_gene: TRBJ1-5; d_gene: -; abundance: many; v_gene: TRBV12-3/TRBV12-4; CDR3aa: CASSSRDIRYQPQHF; CDR3nt: TGTGCCAGCAGTTCCCGGGATATCAGATATCAGCCCCAGCATTTT
j_gene: TRBJ2-7; d_gene: TRBD1; abundance: many; v_gene: TRBV5-1; CDR3aa: CASSLDRSYEQYF; CDR3nt: TGTGCCAGCAGCTTGGACAGGTCTTACGAGCAGTACTTC
j_gene: TRBJ1-1; d_gene: -; abundance: few; v_gene: TRBV9; CDR3aa: CASSPDITNTEAFF; CDR3nt: TGTGCCAGCAGCCCAGACATAACGAACACTGAAGCTTTCTTT
j_gene: TRBJ2-4; d_gene: -; abundance: few; v_gene: TRBV28; CDR3aa: CASSPRDGWGNIQYF; CDR3nt: TGTGCCAGCAGTCCCCGGGACGGGTGGGGAAACATTCAGTACTTC
j_gene: TRBJ1-2; d_gene: -; abundance: many; v_gene: TRBV25-1; CDR3aa: CASSGETVNYGYTF; CDR3nt: TGTGCCAGCAGTGGGGAGACAGTAAACTATGGCTACACCTTC
j_gene: TRBJ2-7; d_gene: TRBD1; abundance: many; v_gene: TRBV7-2; CDR3aa: CASSADRGAYEQYF; CDR3nt: TGTGCCAGCAGCGCGGACAGGGGAGCCTACGAGCAGTACTTC
j_gene: TRBJ2-7; d_gene: TRBD1; abundance: few; v_gene: TRBV6-5; CDR3aa: CAGSYPGTGGHEQYF; CDR3nt: TGTGCCGGCAGTTATCCCGGGACAGGGGGCCACGAGCAGTACTTC
j_gene: TRBJ2-3; d_gene: -; abundance: -; v_gene: TRBV19; CDR3aa: CASSTAGDTDTQYF; CDR3nt: TGTGCCAGTAGTACCGCAGGAGACACAGATACGCAGTATTTT
j_gene: TRBJ1-1; d_gene: -; abundance: -; v_gene: TRBV11-3; CDR3aa: CASSNLARVGNTEAFF; CDR3nt: TGTGCCAGCAGCAATCTAGCCAGGGTCGGGAACACTGAAGCTTTCTTT
j_gene: TRBJ1-5; d_gene: TRBD1; abundance: many; v_gene: TRBV2; CDR3aa: CASSGQGLGQPQHF; CDR3nt: TGTGCCAGCAGTGGACAGGGGTTGGGTCAGCCCCAGCATTTT
j_gene: TRBJ2-7; d_gene: TRBD2; abundance: -; v_gene: TRBV5-1; CDR3aa: CASRQTSGGIEQYF; CDR3nt: TGCGCCAGCAGACAGACTAGCGGGGGGATCGAGCAGTACTTC
j_gene: TRBJ1-6; d_gene: -; abundance: few; v_gene: TRBV5-1; CDR3aa: CASSSQYNSPLHF; CDR3nt: TGCGCCAGCAGTAGTCAATATAATTCACCCCTCCACTTT
j_gene: TRBJ1-5; d_gene: -; abundance: -; v_gene: TRBV20-1; CDR3aa: CSAPFGGTDQAQHF; CDR3nt: TGCAGTGCCCCATTCGGGGGTACCGATCAGGCCCAGCATTTT
j_gene: TRBJ2-3; d_gene: -; abundance: -; v_gene: TRBV20-1; CDR3aa: CSARDLVWQGRILSTDTQYF; CDR3nt: TGCAGTGCTAGAGATTTGGTATGGCAGGGTAGAATTCTTAGCACAGATACGCAGTATTTT
j_gene: TRBJ2-1; d_gene: TRBD2; abundance: few; v_gene: TRBV24-1; CDR3aa: CATSDPGLAGKYNEQFF; CDR3nt: TGTGCCACCAGTGACCCGGGACTAGCGGGGAAATACAATGAGCAGTTCTTC
j_gene: TRBJ2-2; d_gene: -; abundance: many; v_gene: TRBV12-3/TRBV12-4; CDR3aa: CASRKTGAGTGELFF; CDR3nt: TGTGCCAGCAGAAAGACGGGGGCGGGCACCGGGGAGCTGTTTTTT
j_gene: TRBJ1-2; d_gene: -; abundance: many; v_gene: TRBV10-3; CDR3aa: CAISDSGPYGYTF; CDR3nt: TGTGCCATCAGTGATTCGGGCCCCTATGGCTACACCTTC
j_gene: TRBJ1-5; d_gene: TRBD1; abundance: many; v_gene: TRBV20-1; CDR3aa: CSAGTGANQPQHF; CDR3nt: TGCAGTGCCGGGACAGGCGCGAATCAGCCCCAGCATTTT
j_gene: TRBJ1-1; d_gene: TRBD1; abundance: many; v_gene: TRBV12-3/TRBV12-4; CDR3aa: CASSVTGGLGTEAFF; CDR3nt: TGTGCCAGCAGTGTGACAGGGGGGTTGGGCACTGAAGCTTTCTTT
j_gene: TRBJ2-5; d_gene: -; abundance: many; v_gene: TRBV11-2; CDR3aa: CASSRREGETQYF; CDR3nt: TGTGCCAGCAGCCGCAGAGAAGGGGAGACCCAGTACTTC
j_gene: TRBJ2-2; d_gene: -; abundance: many; v_gene: TRBV7-6; CDR3aa: CASSSTVEATGELFF; CDR3nt: TGTGCCAGCAGCTCTACGGTTGAGGCCACCGGGGAGCTGTTTTTT
j_gene: TRBJ1-2; d_gene: TRBD1; abundance: few; v_gene: TRBV7-9; CDR3aa: CASSPTGLYGYTF; CDR3nt: TGTGCCAGCAGTCCGACAGGGCTATATGGCTACACCTTC
j_gene: TRBJ2-1; d_gene: -; abundance: many; v_gene: TRBV7-9; CDR3aa: CASSLRGAVDEQFF; CDR3nt: TGTGCCAGCAGCTTACGGGGGGCTGTGGATGAGCAGTTCTTC
j_gene: TRBJ2-7; d_gene: -; abundance: -; v_gene: TRBV9; CDR3aa: CASSVTGKNEQYF; CDR3nt: TGTGCCAGCAGCGTCACAGGGAAAAACGAGCAGTACTTC
j_gene: TRBJ1-2; d_gene: -; abundance: many; v_gene: TRBV27; CDR3aa: CASSRQLNYGYTF; CDR3nt: TGTGCCAGCAGTCGACAGCTTAACTATGGCTACACCTTC
j_gene: TRBJ2-1; d_gene: -; abundance: -; v_gene: TRBV5-1; CDR3aa: CASSLRIQTDEQFF; CDR3nt: TGCGCCAGCAGCTTGCGGATACAGACGGATGAGCAGTTCTTC
j_gene: TRBJ2-7; d_gene: TRBD1; abundance: few; v_gene: TRBV12-3/TRBV12-4; CDR3aa: CASKGQGGEQYF; CDR3nt: TGTGCCAGCAAAGGACAGGGGGGCGAGCAGTACTTC
j_gene: TRBJ2-3; d_gene: -; abundance: many; v_gene: TRBV20-1; CDR3aa: CSARGWQGSTDTQYF; CDR3nt: TGCAGTGCTAGAGGGTGGCAGGGGAGTACAGATACGCAGTATTTT
j_gene: TRBJ1-4; d_gene: TRBD1; abundance: -; v_gene: TRBV5-1; CDR3aa: CASSYRGRKLFF; CDR3nt: TGCGCCAGCAGCTATAGGGGGCGGAAACTGTTTTTT
j_gene: TRBJ2-1; d_gene: TRBD2; abundance: few; v_gene: TRBV25-1; CDR3aa: CASSKLASGTDNEQFF; CDR3nt: TGTGCCAGCAGTAAGCTGGCTAGCGGGACCGACAATGAGCAGTTCTTC
j_gene: TRBJ2-5; d_gene: -; abundance: many; v_gene: TRBV10-1; CDR3aa: CASSESADQETQYF; CDR3nt: TGCGCCAGCAGTGAGTCCGCAGACCAAGAGACCCAGTACTTC
j_gene: TRBJ2-2; d_gene: -; abundance: many; v_gene: TRBV5-1; CDR3aa: CASSFGVRTGELFF; CDR3nt: TGCGCCAGCAGCTTTGGGGTTCGGACCGGGGAGCTGTTTTTT
j_gene: TRBJ2-3; d_gene: TRBD2; abundance: many; v_gene: TRBV28; CDR3aa: CASSLGGLAGSDTQYF; CDR3nt: TGTGCCAGCAGTTTGGGGGGACTAGCGGGGTCAGATACGCAGTATTTT
j_gene: TRBJ1-3; d_gene: -; abundance: few; v_gene: TRBV11-3; CDR3aa: CASSLLASAGNTIYF; CDR3nt: TGTGCCAGCAGCTTATTAGCCTCCGCTGGAAACACCATATATTTT
j_gene: TRBJ1-1; d_gene: -; abundance: many; v_gene: TRBV2; CDR3aa: CASSEGVSRLNNEAFF; CDR3nt: TGTGCCAGCAGTGAAGGGGTCTCCCGTCTCAACAATGAAGCTTTCTTT
j_gene: TRBJ2-5; d_gene: -; abundance: many; v_gene: TRBV2; CDR3aa: CASSEGSGQETQYF; CDR3nt: TGTGCCAGCAGTGAAGGGAGCGGGCAAGAGACCCAGTACTTC
j_gene: TRBJ1-1; d_gene: -; abundance: -; v_gene: TRBV19; CDR3aa: CASSIGTSNTEAFF; CDR3nt: TGTGCCAGTAGTATTGGAACCTCTAACACTGAAGCTTTCTTT
j_gene: TRBJ1-5; d_gene: TRBD1; abundance: few; v_gene: TRBV5-4; CDR3aa: CASSLGGTAGGNQPQHF; CDR3nt: TGTGCCAGCAGCTTGGGGGGGACAGCGGGTGGAAATCAGCCCCAGCATTTT
j_gene: TRBJ2-1; d_gene: -; abundance: few; v_gene: TRBV29-1; CDR3aa: CSARMKGGTYNEQFF; CDR3nt: TGCAGCGCCCGAATGAAAGGGGGGACCTACAATGAGCAGTTCTTC
j_gene: TRBJ2-6; d_gene: -; abundance: many; v_gene: TRBV6-1; CDR3aa: CASRLWDTSSGANVLTF; CDR3nt: TGTGCCAGCAGGCTGTGGGACACCAGCTCTGGGGCCAACGTCCTGACTTTC
j_gene: TRBJ1-4; d_gene: -; abundance: many; v_gene: TRBV29-1; CDR3aa: CSVEGRGREKLFF; CDR3nt: TGCAGCGTTGAGGGCAGGGGACGTGAAAAACTGTTTTTT
j_gene: TRBJ2-1; d_gene: TRBD2; abundance: -; v_gene: TRBV28; CDR3aa: CASLGGVLLNEQFF; CDR3nt: TGTGCCAGCCTGGGGGGGGTTCTCCTCAATGAGCAGTTCTTC
j_gene: TRBJ1-1; d_gene: -; abundance: many; v_gene: TRBV30; CDR3aa: CAWSAMNTEAFF; CDR3nt: TGTGCCTGGAGTGCCATGAACACTGAAGCTTTCTTT